These 21 T cell receptor beta chains were sequenced from one sample in a study of response to subunit inactivated influenza vaccine. MiXCR, run by TCRdb on the RT-PCR reads, gives a single entry per CDR3 protein. The table records fewer than 650,000 distinct CDR3 sequences, approximately 12% of them present only once. Sample: PBMCs from blood, taken 40 to 50 days after vaccination. The receptor source for this set is a man between 50 and 59 years old who received an inactivated influenza vaccine.

There are many counts of this clonotype. The V gene is TRBV7-2, the J gene TRBJ2-7; no definite D call. CDR3 length equals 14 residues. Trimming took 2 bases from V and 2 from J, leaving 10 bases between them. Germline V lookup: CDR1 SGHTA, CDR2 FQGNSA. CDR3 in amino acids: CASSLYGSTYEQYF. CDR3 bases: TGTGCCAGCAGCTTATACGGTTCTACCTACGAGCAGTACTTC.

This clonotype was observed at least ten times. The chain employs TRBV29-1 and TRBJ2-1, with 8 bases matching TRBD2. CDR1 and CDR2 from the germline V gene are SQVTM and ANQGSEA. After removal of 6 bases from V and 3 bases from J, the junction contained 4 bases not matched to a gene. This CDR3 comprises 13 residues. Written as DNA, the CDR3 is TGCAGCGTACTAGCGGCAATCTACAATGAGCAGTTCTTC. Amino acids: CSVLAAIYNEQFF.

There are a few counts of this clonotype. The chain joins TRBV6-2 or TRBV6-3 to TRBJ2-5; D is ambiguous. The CDR3 has 14 amino acids. Trimming pared 6 bases from V and 2 bases from J, leaving 13 bases between. Per germline, CDR1 MNHEY and CDR2 SVGEGT. The CDR3 reads CASSPRPKQETQYF. In DNA, the CDR3 is TGTGCCAGCAGCCCGAGGCCGAAGCAAGAGACCCAGTACTTC.

V and J are TRBV28 and TRBJ2-6; unclear D gene. Germline V CDR1 and CDR2: MDHEN, SYDVKM. The CDR3 covers 16 residues. V was pared by 2 bases and J by 2 bases, with 10 bases between. CDR3 nucleotides: TGTGCCAGCAGTTTAAGGGTTAGGACTGGGGCCAACGTCCTGACTTTC. It is translated as CASSLRVRTGANVLTF.

This clonotype has a handful of counts. The CDR3 region has the DNA TGTGCCAGCAGTATGGACAGGGGGCTGGACACTGAAGCTTTCTTT. It codes for CASSMDRGLDTEAFF. J is TRBJ1-1 and V is TRBV13, with 11 bases lining up with TRBD1. This CDR3 region has 15 residues. V dropped 6 bases and J dropped 3; count of bases not matched to a gene: 6. Germline V gene sequence: CDR1 PRHDT, CDR2 FYEKMQ (reference sequence).

The gene calls are TRBV6-5 and TRBJ2-7; 8 bases agree with TRBD1. Per germline, CDR1 MNHEY and CDR2 SVGAGI. The V and J ends lost 0 bases and 3 bases, in that order; junction bases with no gene match: 4. The CDR3 spans 15 residues. CDR3 bases: TGTGCCAGCAGTTACTCAATAGGGACAGGCTACGAGCAGTACTTC. Residues: CASSYSIGTGYEQYF.

This clonotype was seen ten or more times. This sequence joins TRBV7-9 and TRBJ2-3, with D uncertain. V was shortened by 5 bases and J by 9 bases, with 15 bases between the two germline ends. The germline gives CDR1 SEHNR, CDR2 FQNEAQ (reference sequence). The CDR3 sequence is 13 residues long. The CDR3 DNA follows: TGTGCCAGCAGCCCTGCCCCGAGGCAGACGCAGTATTTT. As protein: CASSPAPRQTQYF. Based on the CDR3 plus reference TRBV7-9 and TRBJ2-3, the full variable domain is DTGVSQNPRHKITKRGQNVTFRCDPISEHNRLYWYRQTLGQGPEFLTYFQNEAQLEKSRLLSDRFSAERPKGSFSTLEIQRTEQGDSAMYLCASSPAPRQTQYFGPGTRLTVL.

The chain carries TRBV7-2 and TRBJ1-6, with TRBD1 matching 8 bases. V was pared by 5 bases and J by 9 bases, with 15 bases of the junction left unmatched. Per germline, CDR1 SGHTA and CDR2 FQGNSA. The CDR3 is 17 residues long. The CDR3 loop reads CASSARSGQGSGSPLHF. CDR3 nucleotide sequence: TGTGCCAGCAGCGCTCGATCTGGACAGGGCAGTGGTTCACCCCTCCACTTT. The variable domain in full, completed from reference TRBV7-2 and TRBJ1-6, reads GAGVSQSPSNKVTEKGKDVELRCDPISGHTALYWYRQSLGQGLEFLIYFQGNSAPDKSGLPSDRFSAERTGGSVSTLTIQRTQQEDSAVYLCASSARSGQGSGSPLHFGNGTRLTVT.

Only a few counts were recorded for this clonotype. This chain joins TRBV27 and TRBJ2-1, with D tentatively TRBD2 (7 bases). The V gene's germline CDR1 is MNHEY and CDR2 SMNVEV (reference sequence). The CDR3 spans 15 residues. Trimming removed 4 bases from V and 4 bases from J, with 14 bases in between. CDR3 in amino acids: CASSSRGAPYNEQFF. Written as DNA, the CDR3 is TGTGCCAGCAGTTCCCGGGGGGCGCCTTACAATGAGCAGTTCTTC.

A few counts support this clonotype. V and J are TRBV27 and TRBJ2-3, with no clear D. The CDR3 loop spans 16 amino acids. Trimming removed 5 bases from V and 0 bases from J, with 15 bases in between. CDR1 MNHEY and CDR2 SMNVEV come from the germline V gene (reference sequence). CDR3 in DNA: TGTGCCAGCAGTCTCTCGGCTGTCGGTAGCACAGATACGCAGTATTTT. This sequence encodes CASSLSAVGSTDTQYF.

This clonotype was observed many times. The chain joins TRBV4-3 to TRBJ2-1; 7 bases are shared with TRBD1. The CDR3 consists of 15 residues. Germline V gives CDR1 LGHNA, CDR2 YSLEER. The ends lost 4 bases at V and 2 bases at J; junction bases unmatched: 5. The CDR3 DNA follows: TGCGCCAGCAGCCGCGGCAGGGGGACCTACAATGAGCAGTTCTTC. Its translation: CASSRGRGTYNEQFF.

This rearrangement joins TRBV6-5 to TRBJ2-7; 11 bases match TRBD1. The CDR3 covers 15 residues. The V segment lost 2 bases and the J segment 3 bases; nucleotides outside the gene matches: 3. Germline CDR1 MNHEY, CDR2 SVGAGI. The CDR3, as DNA: TGTGCCAGCAGTTACGCCGGGACAGGGGGCTACGAGCAGTACTTC. This sequence encodes CASSYAGTGGYEQYF.

This clonotype occurred many times. This chain links TRBV12-3 or TRBV12-4 with TRBJ1-5; the D is unclear. The CDR3 extends over 15 amino acids. V lost 3 bases to trimming and J lost 0 bases, with 9 bases between them. CDR3 nucleotides: TGTGCCAGCAGTTTTTTTGGGAATAGCAATCAGCCCCAGCATTTT. Protein: CASSFFGNSNQPQHF.

This clonotype turned up a few times. This chain uses TRBV12-3 or TRBV12-4 with TRBJ2-7; D may match TRBD1 or TRBD2 (5 bases each). Trimming removed 0 bases at V and 1 base at J, with 10 bases between. The CDR3 covers 15 residues. The chain's CDR3 is CASSLAVGRSYEQYF. The CDR3 nucleotides read TGTGCCAGCAGTTTAGCTGTGGGACGGTCCTACGAGCAGTACTTC.

The chain uses TRBV9 and TRBJ2-7, with D perhaps matching TRBD2 (5 bases). The CDR3 spans 14 residues. The V end lost 0 bases, the J end lost 4 bases, and 11 bases lay between the germline ends. Germline V gives CDR1 SGDLS, CDR2 YYNGEE. The CDR3, as DNA: TGTGCCAGCAGCGTAGGTGGGGAGACTTACGAGCAGTACTTC. It yields the protein CASSVGGETYEQYF. The whole variable domain, filled in from reference TRBV9 and TRBJ2-7, reads DSGVTQTPKHLITATGQRVTLRCSPRSGDLSVYWYQQSLDQGLQFLIQYYNGEERAKGNILERFSAQQFPDLHSELNLSSLELGDSALYFCASSVGGETYEQYFGPGTRLTVT.

Ten or more counts support this clonotype. The rearrangement joins TRBV9 to TRBJ1-5, with D maybe TRBD1 (6 bases). Trimming removed 0 bases from V and 5 bases from J, with 9 bases in between. Germline assignment: CDR1 SGDLS and CDR2 YYNGEE. The CDR3 covers 14 residues. The CDR3 loop reads CASSVGGGDQPQHF. The CDR3 DNA reads TGTGCCAGCAGCGTAGGAGGGGGGGATCAGCCCCAGCATTTT. Full variable domain (remainder filled in from reference TRBV9 and TRBJ1-5): DSGVTQTPKHLITATGQRVTLRCSPRSGDLSVYWYQQSLDQGLQFLIQYYNGEERAKGNILERFSAQQFPDLHSELNLSSLELGDSALYFCASSVGGGDQPQHFGDGTRLSIL.

This clonotype was observed many times. The CDR3, as DNA: TGTGCCAGCGAAGGACAGGGGAACACCGGGGAGCTGTTTTTT. It specifies CASEGQGNTGELFF. The chain recombines TRBV12-3 or TRBV12-4 with TRBJ2-2; TRBD1 agrees at 8 bases. The CDR3 runs 14 residues. V lost 8 bases and J lost 1; bases outside the gene matches: 3.

The sample holds a few counts of this clonotype. V is TRBV4-2 and J is TRBJ2-2, with 14 positions matching TRBD2. Germline assignment: CDR1 LGHNA and CDR2 YNFKEQ. This CDR3 region has 16 residues. V was pared by 4 bases and J by 6 bases, with 4 bases of the junction left unmatched. CDR3 in DNA: TGTGCCAGCAGCCGAGGACTAGCGGGAGGTTCCGGGGAGCTGTTTTTT. Its protein is CASSRGLAGGSGELFF.

This clonotype showed up many times. This chain uses TRBV20-1 with TRBJ2-7, with 9 bases aligning to TRBD1. The CDR3 contains 15 residues. Trimming cost V 3 bases and J 4 bases; bases outside gene matches: 10. CDR1 is DFQATT, CDR2 SNEGSKA, per germline (reference sequence). CDR3: CSARGQGMGIYEQYF. The DNA for the CDR3 is TGCAGTGCTAGGGGACAGGGAATGGGAATATACGAGCAGTACTTC.

The CDR3 is CASSRGLAGPVNEQFF. Written as DNA, the CDR3 is TGTGCCAGCAGTCGCGGACTAGCGGGACCCGTCAATGAGCAGTTCTTC. The chain combines TRBV28 with TRBJ2-1; 12 positions match TRBD2. Germline V gene lookup returns CDR1 MDHEN and CDR2 SYDVKM. After removal of 5 bases from V and 6 bases from J, the junction contained 8 bases not matched to a gene. The CDR3 is 16 amino acids.

This chain connects TRBV9 to TRBJ2-3; a weak D match, TRBD1 (6 bases). Germline CDR1 and CDR2: SGDLS and YYNGEE. Trimming stripped 0 bases from V and 0 bases from J, with 8 bases between. The CDR3 is 15 amino acids. The CDR3 DNA reads as TGTGCCAGCAGCGTAGTTGGGGGCAGCACAGATACGCAGTATTTT. Amino acids: CASSVVGGSTDTQYF.